Here is one T cell receptor (beta chain) with its context. This specimen comes from a study of blood T cells in healthy people across ages. Germline assignment: CDR1 MNHEY and CDR2 SMNVEV (reference sequence). The CDR3 is 13 residues long. The V gene lost 6 bases and the J gene lost 9 bases, with 17 bases spanning the gap. Alongside a J-beta primer mix, a sample-barcoded 5' primer served in a second PCR lasting about 7 to 12 cycles. TCRdb ran MiXCR on the 5' RACE reads and lists one entry per CDR3 protein. The sample shows around 900,000 distinct CDR3 sequences, roughly 50% of them seen only once. Sequencing input: blood. The chain uses TRBV27 and TRBJ1-2, with D perhaps matching TRBD1 (5 bases). The origin of this receptor is an older woman in good health. CDR3 DNA: TGTGCCAGCAGACCATCCCCTCCAGGGAGCTACACCTTC. This encodes CASRPSPPGSYTF.